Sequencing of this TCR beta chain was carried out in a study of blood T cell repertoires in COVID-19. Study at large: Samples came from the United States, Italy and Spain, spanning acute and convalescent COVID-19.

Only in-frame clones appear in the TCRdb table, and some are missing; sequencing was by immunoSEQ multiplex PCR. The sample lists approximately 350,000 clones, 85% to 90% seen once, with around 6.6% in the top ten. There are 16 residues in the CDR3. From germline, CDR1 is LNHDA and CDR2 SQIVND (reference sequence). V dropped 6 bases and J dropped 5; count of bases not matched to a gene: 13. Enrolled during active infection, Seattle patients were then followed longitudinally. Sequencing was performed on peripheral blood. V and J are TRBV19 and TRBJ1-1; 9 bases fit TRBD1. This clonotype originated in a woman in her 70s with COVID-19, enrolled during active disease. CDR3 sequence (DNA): TGTGCCAGTAGGCACAGGGGGCGCCTGAGTTTTACTGAAGCTTTCTTT. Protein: CASRHRGRLSFTEAFF.